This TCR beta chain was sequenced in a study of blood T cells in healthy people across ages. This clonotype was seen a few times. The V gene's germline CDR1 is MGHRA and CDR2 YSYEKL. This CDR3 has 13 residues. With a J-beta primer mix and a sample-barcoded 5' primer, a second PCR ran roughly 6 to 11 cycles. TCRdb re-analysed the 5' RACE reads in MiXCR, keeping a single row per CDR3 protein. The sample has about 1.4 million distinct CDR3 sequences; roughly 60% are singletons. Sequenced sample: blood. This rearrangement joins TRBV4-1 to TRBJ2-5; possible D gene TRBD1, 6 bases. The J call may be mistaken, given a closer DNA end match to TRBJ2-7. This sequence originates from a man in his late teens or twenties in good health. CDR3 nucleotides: TGCGCCAGCAGCCAACCTGGACAGAACGAGCAGTACTTC. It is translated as CASSQPGQNEQYF.